This T cell receptor beta chain was sequenced in a study of CD4 T cells in relation to SARS-CoV-2 and coronaviruses (dated by TCRdb to about 2021). Some background on the complete study: In the ViraFEST assay, PBMCs were grown with antigen for approximately ten days, and TCR beta CDR3s were then sequenced to identify antigen-specific clonal expansions. Across all 12 patients in the full convalescent cohort, ages ranged from about 20 to 80 years, with a median of 38. Of the approximately 12 convalescent patients, 8 were male and 4 were female, and two of the subjects were Hispanic. Patient-derived lymphoblastoid cell lines were used to map the HLA restriction of shared crossreactive spike epitopes. The study assessed, at the TCR clonotype level, memory CD4+ T cell crossreactivity between SARS-CoV-2 and common cold coronavirus spike proteins. The Adaptive Biotechnologies TCR-sequencing kit was used to sequence samples from three pre-COVID donors and the naive versus memory experiments, while other data came from Illumina-based sequencing. For other donors in the study, expansion assays were sequenced with a different, Illumina-based TCR-beta assay.

To separate naive from memory CD4+ T cells, cryopreserved PBMCs first underwent CD4 enrichment and then EasySep naive CD4+ T cell enrichment. For roughly 11 days, sorted naive or memory CD4+ T cells (around 100,000) were cultured at a 1:1 ratio with T cell-depleted PBMCs and CEF peptides. Triplicate replicate wells were generally used for each peptide culture condition. PBMCs were isolated from leukapheresis product or whole blood by Ficoll-Paque PLUS gradient centrifugation. PBMCs were either used fresh in the expansion assay or cryopreserved at -140 degrees C. The QIAamp Micro DNA Kit was used to extract genomic DNA from the CD4+ T cells. The research as a whole found: Small numbers of patients and of tested TCRs were a limitation of the study. In about 60% of donors, memory CD4+ clonotypes turned up that crossrecognized SARS-CoV-2 and at least one common cold coronavirus spike. Pre-pandemic and post-infection samples were not both contributed by any donor, so tracing of the source of pre-existing responses was limited. Sequencing of naive versus memory cells indicated that the assay detects memory recall responses, not primary responses primed during culture. Because the crossreactivity analysis focused on spike protein, crossreactivity against other viral proteins was not assessed. Significantly weaker SARS-CoV-2-driven expansion was shown by crossreactive clones than by monoreactive clones, consistent with antigenic imprinting.

In regard to this clone: Its antigen is unknown. No much larger clone exists at a distance of one base, and base qualities are not known.

Survey-level immunoSEQ TCR-beta sequencing was performed on DNA from CEF-cultured naive and memory CD4+ T cells. The paper's processing steps were these. During preprocessing, nonproductive sequences were removed, along with CDR3s that did not begin with C, did not end with F or W, or were shorter than 7 amino acids. The MANAFEST web app identified antigen-specific clonotypes based on expansion compared with the reference and other culture wells. A clone was considered positive if the clone showed significant expansion compared with the reference culture in 2 of 3 replicate wells at an FDR below 0.05. A further requirement for positive clones was significant expansion compared with all other tandem wells, along with an odds ratio above 5. Cultured and uncultured naive and memory CD4+ repertoires were searched for CDR3s previously identified as spike- and CEF-reactive. After three terminal residues were trimmed from each end, CDR3 homology was quantified as pairwise Levenshtein distance using the stringdist R package. TCRdb obtained this table from immuneACCESS and retained in-frame rearrangements with V and J assigned. These tables miss some clones; where compared with another copy, unresolved V genes account for less than half of the shortfall, and the remainder is unexplained. Clone size and the V and J calls come from that table; the DNA yielded D and trimming. A total of around 45,000 clones appear in this sample, approximately 80% of them only once. About 1.3% of the sample lies in the top ten.

Sequences SGHRS (CDR1) and YFSETQ (CDR2) are obtained from the germline V gene. From the cysteine up to the phenylalanine, the CDR3 has a length of 15 residues. This entry keeps only the CDR3 DNA: 45 bases, framed from base 1. A distance of 14 bases separates the germline ends of V and J, which lose 1 base and 3 bases respectively. The V and J segments used are TRBV5-1 and TRBJ2-7; a tentative D call is TRBD2 (6 bases match). The TCR comes from an adult with COVID-19. Specimen: naive CD4+ T cells from PBMCs, cultured in vitro. What this sample's cell subset or site label stands for: naive CD4+ T cells isolated by negative enrichment. The encoded CDR3 is CASSLKWGGNYEQYF. In nucleotides, the sequence is TGCGCCAGCAGCTTGAAATGGGGCGGGAACTACGAGCAGTACTTC.